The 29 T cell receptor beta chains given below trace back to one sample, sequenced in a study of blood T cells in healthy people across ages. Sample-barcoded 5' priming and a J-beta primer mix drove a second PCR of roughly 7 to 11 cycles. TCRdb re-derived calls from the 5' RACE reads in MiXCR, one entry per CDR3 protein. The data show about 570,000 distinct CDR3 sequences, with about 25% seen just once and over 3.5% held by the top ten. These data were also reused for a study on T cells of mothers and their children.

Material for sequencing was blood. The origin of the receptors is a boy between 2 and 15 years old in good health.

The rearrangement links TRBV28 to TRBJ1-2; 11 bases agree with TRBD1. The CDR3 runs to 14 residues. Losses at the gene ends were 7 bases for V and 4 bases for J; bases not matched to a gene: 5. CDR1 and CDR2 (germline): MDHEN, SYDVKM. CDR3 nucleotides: TGTGCCAGCAATGGCGGGACAGGGGGCTATGGCTACACCTTC. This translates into CASNGGTGGYGYTF.

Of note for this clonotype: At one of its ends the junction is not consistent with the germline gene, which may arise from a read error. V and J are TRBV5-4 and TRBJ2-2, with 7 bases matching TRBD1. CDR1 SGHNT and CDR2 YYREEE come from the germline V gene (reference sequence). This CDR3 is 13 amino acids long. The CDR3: CASNLTGRGELFF. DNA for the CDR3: TGTGCCAGCAACTTGACAGGGCGCGGGGAGCTGTTTTTT.

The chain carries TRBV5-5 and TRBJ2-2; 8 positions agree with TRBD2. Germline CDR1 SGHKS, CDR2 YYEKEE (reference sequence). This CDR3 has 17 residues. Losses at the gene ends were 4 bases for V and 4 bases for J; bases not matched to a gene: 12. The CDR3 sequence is CASSALGRGASTGELFF. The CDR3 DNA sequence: TGTGCCAGCAGCGCCCTCGGGCGGGGGGCTAGCACCGGGGAGCTGTTTTTT.

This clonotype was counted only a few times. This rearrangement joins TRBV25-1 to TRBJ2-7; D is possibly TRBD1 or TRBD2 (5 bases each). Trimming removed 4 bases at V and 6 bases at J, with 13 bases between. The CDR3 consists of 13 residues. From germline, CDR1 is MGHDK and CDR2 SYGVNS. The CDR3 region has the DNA TGTGCCAGCAGTGCCCCAGGGAGAAGCGAGCAGTACTTC. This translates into CASSAPGRSEQYF.

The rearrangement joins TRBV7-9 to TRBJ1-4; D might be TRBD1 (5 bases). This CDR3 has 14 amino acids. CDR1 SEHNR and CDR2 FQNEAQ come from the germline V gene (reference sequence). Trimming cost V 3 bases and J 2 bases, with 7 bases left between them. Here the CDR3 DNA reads TGTGCCAGCAGCTTTCGGGACACTAATGAAAAACTGTTTTTT. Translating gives CASSFRDTNEKLFF.

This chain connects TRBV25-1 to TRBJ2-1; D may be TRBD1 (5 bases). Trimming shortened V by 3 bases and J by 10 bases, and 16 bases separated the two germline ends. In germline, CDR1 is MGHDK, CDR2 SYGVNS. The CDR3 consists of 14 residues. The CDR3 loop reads CASSEGTVGREQFF. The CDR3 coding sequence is TGTGCCAGCAGTGAGGGCACCGTGGGGCGGGAGCAGTTCTTC. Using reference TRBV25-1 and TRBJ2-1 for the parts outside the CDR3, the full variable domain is EADIYQTPRYLVIGTGKKITLECSQTMGHDKMYWYQQDPGMELHLIHYSYGVNSTEKGDLSSESTVSRIRTEHFPLTLESARPSHTSQYLCASSEGTVGREQFFGPGTRLTVL.

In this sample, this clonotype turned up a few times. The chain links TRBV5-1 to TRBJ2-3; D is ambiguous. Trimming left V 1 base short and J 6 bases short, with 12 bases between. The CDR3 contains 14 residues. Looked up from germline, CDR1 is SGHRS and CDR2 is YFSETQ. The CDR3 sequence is CASSLTIARDTQYF. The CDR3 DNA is TGCGCCAGCAGCTTGACGATCGCTCGGGATACGCAGTATTTT.

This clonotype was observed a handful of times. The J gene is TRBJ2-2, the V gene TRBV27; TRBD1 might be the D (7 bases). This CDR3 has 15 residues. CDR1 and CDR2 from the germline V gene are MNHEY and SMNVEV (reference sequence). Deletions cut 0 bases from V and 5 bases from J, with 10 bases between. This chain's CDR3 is CASSLSQGGTGELFF. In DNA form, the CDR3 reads TGTGCCAGCAGTTTATCCCAGGGGGGAACCGGGGAGCTGTTTTTT.

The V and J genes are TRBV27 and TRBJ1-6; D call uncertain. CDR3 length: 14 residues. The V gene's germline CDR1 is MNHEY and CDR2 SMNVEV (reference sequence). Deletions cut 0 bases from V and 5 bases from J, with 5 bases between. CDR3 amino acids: CASSLSLNNSPLHF. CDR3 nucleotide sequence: TGTGCCAGCAGTTTATCGCTAAATAATTCACCCCTCCACTTT.

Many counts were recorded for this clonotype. CDR3: CASSYGGANVLTF. The DNA for the CDR3 is TGTGCCAGCAGTTACGGCGGGGCCAACGTCCTGACTTTC. The V and J genes are TRBV6-5 and TRBJ2-6; D not resolved. The CDR3 loop spans 13 amino acids. Germline V gives CDR1 MNHEY, CDR2 SVGAGI. V shed 2 bases and J shed 4 bases, with 3 bases lying between them.

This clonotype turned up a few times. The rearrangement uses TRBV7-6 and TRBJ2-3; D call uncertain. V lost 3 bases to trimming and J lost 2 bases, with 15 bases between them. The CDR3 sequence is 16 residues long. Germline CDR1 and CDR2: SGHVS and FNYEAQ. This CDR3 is CASSLASEFITDTQYF. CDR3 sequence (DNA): TGTGCCAGCAGCTTGGCCTCCGAGTTTATCACAGATACGCAGTATTTT.

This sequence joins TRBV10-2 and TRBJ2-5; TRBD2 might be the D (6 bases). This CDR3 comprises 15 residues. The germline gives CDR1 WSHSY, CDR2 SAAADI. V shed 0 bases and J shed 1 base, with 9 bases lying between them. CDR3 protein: CASSESGSGQETQYF. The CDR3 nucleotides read TGCGCCAGCAGTGAGTCGGGTAGCGGCCAAGAGACCCAGTACTTC.

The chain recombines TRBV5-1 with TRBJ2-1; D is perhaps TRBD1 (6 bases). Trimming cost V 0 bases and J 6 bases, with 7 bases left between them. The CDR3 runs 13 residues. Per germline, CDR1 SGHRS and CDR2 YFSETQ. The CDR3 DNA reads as TGCGCCAGCAGCTTGGGGACAGTCAATGAGCAGTTCTTC. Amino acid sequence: CASSLGTVNEQFF.

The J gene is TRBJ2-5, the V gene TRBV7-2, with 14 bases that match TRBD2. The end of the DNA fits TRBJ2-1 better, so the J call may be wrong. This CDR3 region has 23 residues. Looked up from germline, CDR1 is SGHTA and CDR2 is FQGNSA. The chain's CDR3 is CASSLAADPGTSGSGGLYNEQFF. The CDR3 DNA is TGTGCCAGCAGCTTAGCGGCTGACCCCGGGACTAGCGGGAGCGGGGGGTTATACAATGAGCAGTTCTTC.

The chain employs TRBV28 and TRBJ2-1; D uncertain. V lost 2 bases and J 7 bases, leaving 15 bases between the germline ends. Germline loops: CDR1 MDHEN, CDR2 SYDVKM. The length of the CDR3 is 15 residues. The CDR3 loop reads CASSLGPPPGNEQFF. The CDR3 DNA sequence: TGTGCCAGCAGTTTAGGCCCCCCCCCCGGGAATGAGCAGTTCTTC.

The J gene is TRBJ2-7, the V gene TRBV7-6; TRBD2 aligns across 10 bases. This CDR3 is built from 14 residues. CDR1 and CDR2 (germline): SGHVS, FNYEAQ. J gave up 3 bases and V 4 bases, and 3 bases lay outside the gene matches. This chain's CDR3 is CASSSTSGYYEQYF. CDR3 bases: TGTGCCAGCAGCTCGACTAGCGGGTACTACGAGCAGTACTTC.

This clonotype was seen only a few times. The CDR3 sequence: CAIGDEQFF. DNA of the CDR3: TGTGCCATCGGGGATGAGCAGTTCTTC. The chain combines TRBV10-3 with TRBJ2-5, with D hard to call. The J call is uncertain, as TRBJ2-1 better fits the DNA end. Germline values: CDR1 ENHRY, CDR2 SYGVKD. This CDR3 region has 9 residues.

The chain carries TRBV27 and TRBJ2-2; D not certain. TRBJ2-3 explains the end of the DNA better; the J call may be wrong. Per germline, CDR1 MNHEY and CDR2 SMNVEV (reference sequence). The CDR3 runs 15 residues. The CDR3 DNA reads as TGTGCCAGCAGGGGGTGGCTGGCGGGCACAGATACGCAGTATTTT. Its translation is CASRGWLAGTDTQYF.

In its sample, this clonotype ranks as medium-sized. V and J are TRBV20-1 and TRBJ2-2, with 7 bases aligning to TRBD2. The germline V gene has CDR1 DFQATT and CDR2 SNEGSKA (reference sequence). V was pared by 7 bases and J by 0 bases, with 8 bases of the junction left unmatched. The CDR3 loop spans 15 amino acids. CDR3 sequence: CSVGGGLSNTGELFF. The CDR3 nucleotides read TGCAGTGTCGGCGGGGGACTATCGAACACCGGGGAGCTGTTTTTT.

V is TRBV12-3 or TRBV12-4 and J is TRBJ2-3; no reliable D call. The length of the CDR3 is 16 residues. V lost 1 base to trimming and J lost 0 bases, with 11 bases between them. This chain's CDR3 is CASSLGGDSSTDTQYF. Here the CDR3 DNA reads TGTGCCAGCAGTTTAGGAGGCGACTCTAGCACAGATACGCAGTATTTT.

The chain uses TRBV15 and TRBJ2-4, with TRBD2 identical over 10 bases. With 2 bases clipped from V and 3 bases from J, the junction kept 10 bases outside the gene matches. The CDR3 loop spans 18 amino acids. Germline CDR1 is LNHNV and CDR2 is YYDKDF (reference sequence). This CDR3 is CATSRRGLADVFKNIQYF. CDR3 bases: TGTGCCACCAGCAGACGAGGACTAGCGGATGTTTTCAAAAACATTCAGTACTTC.

The CDR3, as DNA: TGTGCCAGCAGCGAGATGACGGCTATCTATGAGCAGTTCTTC. It translates to CASSEMTAIYEQFF. The chain employs TRBV11-2 and TRBJ2-5; D gene unclear. The end of the DNA is better explained by TRBJ2-1, so the J call may be wrong. Germline V gives CDR1 SGHAT, CDR2 FQNNGV. The CDR3 length is 14 residues.

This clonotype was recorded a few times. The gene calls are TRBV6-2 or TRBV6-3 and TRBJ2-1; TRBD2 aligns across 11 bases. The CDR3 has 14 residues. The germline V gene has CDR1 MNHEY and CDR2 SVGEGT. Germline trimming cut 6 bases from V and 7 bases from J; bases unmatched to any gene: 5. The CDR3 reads CASSRLAGKNEQFF. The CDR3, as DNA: TGTGCCAGCAGCCGACTAGCGGGAAAGAATGAGCAGTTCTTC.

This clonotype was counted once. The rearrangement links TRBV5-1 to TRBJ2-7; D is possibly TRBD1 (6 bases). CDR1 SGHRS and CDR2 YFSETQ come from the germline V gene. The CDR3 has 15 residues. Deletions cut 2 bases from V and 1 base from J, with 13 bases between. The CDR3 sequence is CASSFLQDSSYEQYF. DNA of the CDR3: TGCGCCAGCAGCTTTTTACAGGACAGTTCCTACGAGCAGTACTTC.

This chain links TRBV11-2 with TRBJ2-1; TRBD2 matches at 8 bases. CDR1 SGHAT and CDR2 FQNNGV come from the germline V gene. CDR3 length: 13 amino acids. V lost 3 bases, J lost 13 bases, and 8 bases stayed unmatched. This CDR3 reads CASSFMTGGPQFF. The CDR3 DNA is TGTGCCAGCAGCTTCATGACGGGAGGGCCTCAGTTCTTC.

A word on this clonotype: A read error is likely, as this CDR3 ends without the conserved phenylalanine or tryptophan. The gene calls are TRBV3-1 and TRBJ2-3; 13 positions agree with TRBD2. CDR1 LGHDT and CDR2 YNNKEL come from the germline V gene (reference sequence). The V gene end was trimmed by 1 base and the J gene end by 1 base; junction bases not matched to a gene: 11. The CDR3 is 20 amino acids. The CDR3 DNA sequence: TGTGCCAGCAGCCAAGTTCTCACCGGGACTAGCGGGATCCGCACAGATACGCAGTATCTT. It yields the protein CASSQVLTGTSGIRTDTQYL.

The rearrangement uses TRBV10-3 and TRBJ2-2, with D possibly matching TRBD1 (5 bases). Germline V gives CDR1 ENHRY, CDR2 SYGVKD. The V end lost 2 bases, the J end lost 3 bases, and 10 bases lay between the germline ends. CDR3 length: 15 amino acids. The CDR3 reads CAISEGQGHTGELFF. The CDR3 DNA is TGTGCCATCAGTGAGGGGCAGGGCCACACCGGGGAGCTGTTTTTT.

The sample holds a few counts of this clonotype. The CDR3 spells CASSPSRRTDTQYF. The CDR3 DNA follows: TGCGCCAGCAGCCCGAGCCGCCGCACAGATACGCAGTATTTT. This chain links TRBV5-1 with TRBJ2-3; D not resolved. Trimming removed 4 bases from V and 1 base from J, with 10 bases in between. The CDR3 sequence is 14 residues long. Germline V lookup: CDR1 SGHRS, CDR2 YFSETQ.

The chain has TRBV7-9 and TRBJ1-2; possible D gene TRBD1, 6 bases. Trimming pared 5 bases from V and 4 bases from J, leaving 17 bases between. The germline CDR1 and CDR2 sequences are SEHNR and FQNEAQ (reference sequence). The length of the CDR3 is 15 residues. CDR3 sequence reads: CASSTDSPRIYGYTF. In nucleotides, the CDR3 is TGTGCCAGCAGCACGGACAGCCCCCGCATCTATGGCTACACCTTC.